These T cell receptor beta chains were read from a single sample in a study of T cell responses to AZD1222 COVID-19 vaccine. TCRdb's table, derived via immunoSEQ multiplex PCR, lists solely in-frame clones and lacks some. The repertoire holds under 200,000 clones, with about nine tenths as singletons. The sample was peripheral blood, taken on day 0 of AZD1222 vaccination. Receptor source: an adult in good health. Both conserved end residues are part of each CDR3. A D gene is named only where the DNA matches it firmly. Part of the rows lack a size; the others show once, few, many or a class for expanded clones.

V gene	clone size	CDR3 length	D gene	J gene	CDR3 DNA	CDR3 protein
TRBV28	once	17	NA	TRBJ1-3	TGTGCCAGCAGTTCCAACCAAGGGACGAGGTCTGGAAACACCATATATTTT	CASSSNQGTRSGNTIYF
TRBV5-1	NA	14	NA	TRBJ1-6	TGCGCCAGCAGCTTGGGACAGACTAATTCACCCCTCCACTTT	CASSLGQTNSPLHF
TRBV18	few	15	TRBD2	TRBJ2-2	TGTGCCAGCTCATCAAGCGGGGGAGACACCGGGGAGCTGTTTTTT	CASSSSGGDTGELFF
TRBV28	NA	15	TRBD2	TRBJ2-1	TGTGCCAGCGTAAAGGGCGGGGGCTCCTACAATGAGCAGTTCTTC	CASVKGGGSYNEQFF
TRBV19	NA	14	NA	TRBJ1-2	TGTGCCAGTAGTATTGGCAGGGGCCCGGAAGGCTACACCTTC	CASSIGRGPEGYTF
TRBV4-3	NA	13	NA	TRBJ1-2	TGCGCCAGCAGCCATAGGCAGACTTATGGCTACACCTTC	CASSHRQTYGYTF
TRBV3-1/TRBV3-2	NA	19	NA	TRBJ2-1	TGTGCCAGCAGCCAAGGGTGGCGTTACGGGGCGCTCTCCTACAATGAGCAGTTCTTC	CASSQGWRYGALSYNEQFF
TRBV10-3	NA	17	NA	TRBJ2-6	TGTGCCATCAGTGGGGACGTCGGAAGCTCTGGGGCCAACGTCCTGACTTTC	CAISGDVGSSGANVLTF
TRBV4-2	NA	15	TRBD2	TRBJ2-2	TGTGCCAGCAGCCAGGGACTAGCTGCCACCGGGGAGCTGTTTTTT	CASSQGLAATGELFF
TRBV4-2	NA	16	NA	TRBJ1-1	TGTGCCAGCAGCCAAGAGGTTAGGACAGCGAACACTGAAGCTTTCTTT	CASSQEVRTANTEAFF
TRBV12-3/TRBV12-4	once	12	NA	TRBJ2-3	TGTGCCAGCAGCTTCGTGGGAGATACGCAGTATTTT	CASSFVGDTQYF
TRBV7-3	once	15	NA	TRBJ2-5	TGTGCCAGCAGCCAAAATCAAGGGGCCGGGGAGACCCAGTACTTC	CASSQNQGAGETQYF
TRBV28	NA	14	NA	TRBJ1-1	TGTGCCAGCACCCCCTATCAGGTGAACACTGAAGCTTTCTTT	CASTPYQVNTEAFF